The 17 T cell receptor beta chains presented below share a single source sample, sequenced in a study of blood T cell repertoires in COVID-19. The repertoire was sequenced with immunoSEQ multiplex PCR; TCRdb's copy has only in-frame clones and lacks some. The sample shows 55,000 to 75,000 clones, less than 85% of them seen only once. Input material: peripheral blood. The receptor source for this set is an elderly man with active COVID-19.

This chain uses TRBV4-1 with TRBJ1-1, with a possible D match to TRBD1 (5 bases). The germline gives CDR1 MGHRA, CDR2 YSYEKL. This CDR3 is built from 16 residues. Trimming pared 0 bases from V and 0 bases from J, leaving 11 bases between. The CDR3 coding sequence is TGCGCCAGCAGCCAAGACCATGACAGCATGAACACTGAAGCTTTCTTT. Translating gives CASSQDHDSMNTEAFF.

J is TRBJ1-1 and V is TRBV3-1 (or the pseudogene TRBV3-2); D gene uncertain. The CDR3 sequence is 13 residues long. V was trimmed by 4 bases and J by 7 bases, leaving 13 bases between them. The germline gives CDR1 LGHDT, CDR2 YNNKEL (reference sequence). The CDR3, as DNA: TGTGCCAGCAGCCCACTAGGAGGAGTTGAAGCTTTCTTT. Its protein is CASSPLGGVEAFF.

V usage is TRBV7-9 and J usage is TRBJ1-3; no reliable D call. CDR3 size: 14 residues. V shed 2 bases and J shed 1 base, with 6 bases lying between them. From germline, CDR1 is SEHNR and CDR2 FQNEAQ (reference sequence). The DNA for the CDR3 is TGTGCCAGCAGCTTAAGTCTATCTGGAAACACCATATATTTT. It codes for CASSLSLSGNTIYF.

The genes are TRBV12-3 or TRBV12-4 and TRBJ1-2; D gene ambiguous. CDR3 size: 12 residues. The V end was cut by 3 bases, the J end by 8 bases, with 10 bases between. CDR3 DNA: TGTGCCAGCAGTTTGGTGACATCGGGCTACACCTTC. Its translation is CASSLVTSGYTF.

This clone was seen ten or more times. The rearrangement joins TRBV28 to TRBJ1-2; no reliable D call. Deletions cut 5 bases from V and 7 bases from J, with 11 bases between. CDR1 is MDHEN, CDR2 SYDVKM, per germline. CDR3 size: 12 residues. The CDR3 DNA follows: TGTGCCAGCAGTCCGGGAGGTCGTGGCTACACCTTC. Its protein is CASSPGGRGYTF.

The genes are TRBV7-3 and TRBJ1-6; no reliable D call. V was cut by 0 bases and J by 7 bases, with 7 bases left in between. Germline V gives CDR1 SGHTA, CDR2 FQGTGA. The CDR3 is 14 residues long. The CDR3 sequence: CASSLTVLNSPLHF. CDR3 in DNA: TGTGCCAGCAGCTTAACGGTTCTAAATTCACCCCTCCACTTT.

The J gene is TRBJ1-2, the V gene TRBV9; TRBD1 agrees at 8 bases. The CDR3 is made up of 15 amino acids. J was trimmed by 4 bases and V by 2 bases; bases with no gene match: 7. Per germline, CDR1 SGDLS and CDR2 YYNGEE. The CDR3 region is CASSVDRGLTYGYTF. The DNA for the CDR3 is TGTGCCAGCAGCGTTGACAGGGGCTTAACCTATGGCTACACCTTC.

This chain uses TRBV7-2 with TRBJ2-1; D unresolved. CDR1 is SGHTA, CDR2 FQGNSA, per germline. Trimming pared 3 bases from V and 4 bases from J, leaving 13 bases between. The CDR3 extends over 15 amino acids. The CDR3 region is CASSLLGVPYNEQFF. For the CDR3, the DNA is TGTGCCAGCAGCTTGCTAGGTGTCCCGTACAATGAGCAGTTCTTC.

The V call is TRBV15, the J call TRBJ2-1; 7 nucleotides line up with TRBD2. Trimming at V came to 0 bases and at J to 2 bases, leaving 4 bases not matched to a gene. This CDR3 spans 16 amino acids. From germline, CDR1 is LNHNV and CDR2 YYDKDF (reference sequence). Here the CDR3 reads CATSRESREPYNEQFF. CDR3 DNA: TGTGCCACCAGCAGAGAATCGCGGGAGCCCTACAATGAGCAGTTCTTC.

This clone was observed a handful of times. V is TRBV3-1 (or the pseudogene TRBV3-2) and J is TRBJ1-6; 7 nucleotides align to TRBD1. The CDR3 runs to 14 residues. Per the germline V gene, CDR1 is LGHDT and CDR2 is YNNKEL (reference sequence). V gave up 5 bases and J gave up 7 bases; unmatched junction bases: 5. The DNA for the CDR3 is TGTGCCAGCAGCACAGGGGCGGCCAATTCACCCCTCCACTTT. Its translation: CASSTGAANSPLHF.

The CDR3 loop is CASSGGGSTGTDTQYF. In DNA form, the CDR3 reads TGTGCCAGCAGCGGAGGGGGCAGCACCGGCACAGATACGCAGTATTTT. The V gene is TRBV7-3, the J gene TRBJ2-3, with D possibly being TRBD1 (7 bases). Germline V gives CDR1 SGHTA, CDR2 FQGTGA. The ends were cut back, 5 bases at V and 1 base at J, with 16 bases in the middle. The CDR3 is made up of 16 amino acids.

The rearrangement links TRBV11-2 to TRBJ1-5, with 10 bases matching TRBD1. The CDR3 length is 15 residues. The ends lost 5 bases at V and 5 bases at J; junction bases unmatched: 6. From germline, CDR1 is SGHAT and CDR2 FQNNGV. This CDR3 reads CASSGGTGDDQPQHF. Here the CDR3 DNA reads TGTGCCAGCAGCGGGGGGACAGGGGACGATCAGCCCCAGCATTTT.

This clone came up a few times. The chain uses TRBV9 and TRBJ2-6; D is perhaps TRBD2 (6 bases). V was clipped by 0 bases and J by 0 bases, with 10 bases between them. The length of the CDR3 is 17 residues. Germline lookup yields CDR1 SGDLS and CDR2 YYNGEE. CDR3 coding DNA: TGTGCCAGCAGCGTAGCGGGGGTGACCTCTGGGGCCAACGTCCTGACTTTC. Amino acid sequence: CASSVAGVTSGANVLTF.

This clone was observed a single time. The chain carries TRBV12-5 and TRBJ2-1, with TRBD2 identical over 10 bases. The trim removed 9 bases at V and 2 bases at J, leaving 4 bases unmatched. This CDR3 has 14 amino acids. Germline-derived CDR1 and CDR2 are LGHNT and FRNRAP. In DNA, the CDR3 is TGTGCTAGCCAGACTAGCGGGCCCTACAATGAGCAGTTCTTC. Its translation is CASQTSGPYNEQFF.

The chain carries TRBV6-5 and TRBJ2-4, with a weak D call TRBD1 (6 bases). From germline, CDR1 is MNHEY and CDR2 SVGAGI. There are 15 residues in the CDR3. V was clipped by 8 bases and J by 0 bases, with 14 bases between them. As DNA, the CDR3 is TGTGCCAGCGAGGACAGAGGGGAAGCCAAAAACATTCAGTACTTC. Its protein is CASEDRGEAKNIQYF.

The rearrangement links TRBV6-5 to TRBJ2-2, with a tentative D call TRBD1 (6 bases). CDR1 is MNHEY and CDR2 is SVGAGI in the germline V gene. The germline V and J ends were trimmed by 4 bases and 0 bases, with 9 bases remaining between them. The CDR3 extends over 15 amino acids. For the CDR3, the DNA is TGTGCCAGCAGTTGGGGACAAGCGAACACCGGGGAGCTGTTTTTT. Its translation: CASSWGQANTGELFF.

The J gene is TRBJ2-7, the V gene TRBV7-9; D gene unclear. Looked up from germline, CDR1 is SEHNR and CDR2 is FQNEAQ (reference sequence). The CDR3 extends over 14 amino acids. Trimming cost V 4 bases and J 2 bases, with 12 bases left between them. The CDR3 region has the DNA TGTGCCAGCAGCTCCAGCTGGGCGACCTACGAGCAGTACTTC. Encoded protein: CASSSSWATYEQYF. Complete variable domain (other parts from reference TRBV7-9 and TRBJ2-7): DTGVSQNPRHKITKRGQNVTFRCDPISEHNRLYWYRQTLGQGPEFLTYFQNEAQLEKSRLLSDRFSAERPKGSFSTLEIQRTEQGDSAMYLCASSSSWATYEQYFGPGTRLTVT.